In its sample, the clone carrying this T cell receptor (beta chain) was seen once. The antigen is unknown. The authors loaded around 200 ng DNA, approximately 30,000 T cell genomes, into sorted-subset replicate PCRs. Generated by immunoSEQ multiplex PCR, the TCRdb table keeps only in-frame clones and is missing some. The sample lists some 1,900,000 clones; about 94% were seen once. This sample stems from a study of shared clonotypes between healthy human individuals. Study context: Plates per donor: three CD4 naive, three CD4 memory, two CD8 naive, one CD8 memory.

The naive CD8 fraction comprised CD45RO-negative cells positively selected for CCR7 and excluded terminally differentiated effector memory CD45RA+ cells. Findings and limits, study-wide: Roughly 5% of naive CD4 clonotypes were common to a handful of donors.

Per the germline V gene, CDR1 is SNHLY and CDR2 is FYNNEI. Trimming shortened V by 3 bases and J by 2 bases, and 11 bases separated the two germline ends. CDR3 size: 14 residues. Sequencing used naive CD8+ T cells sorted from blood. The receptor's source is a man between 18 and 35 years old in good health. The chain carries TRBV2 and TRBJ2-7, with a weak D call TRBD1 (5 bases). As DNA, the CDR3 is TGTGCCAGCAGTGAGACAGTCTACGCCTACGAGCAGTACTTC. This codes for CASSETVYAYEQYF.